The 3 T cell receptor beta chains presented below share a single source sample, sequenced in a study of blood T cell repertoires in COVID-19. The table came from immunoSEQ multiplex PCR; TCRdb's copy has only in-frame clones and leaves some out. The table records 150,000 or so clones, 80% of them present only once. Sequencing used peripheral blood. Source of these receptors: a man between 60 and 70 years old with acute or convalescent COVID-19.

The chain combines TRBV29-1 with TRBJ1-2; 9 bases agree with TRBD1. Germline CDR1 SQVTM, CDR2 ANQGSEA. J was trimmed by 4 bases and V by 4 bases; bases with no gene match: 7. This CDR3 comprises 14 residues. CDR3 bases: TGCAGCGTTGCGGCGGGACAGGGCATCTATGGCTACACCTTC. Amino acids: CSVAAGQGIYGYTF.

The rearrangement joins TRBV12-3 or TRBV12-4 to TRBJ1-2, with TRBD1 matching 8 bases. J was trimmed by 6 bases and V by 4 bases; bases with no gene match: 4. The CDR3 is 13 residues long. CDR3 protein: CASSSQGVDGYTF. Written as DNA, the CDR3 is TGTGCCAGCAGTTCACAGGGGGTAGATGGCTACACCTTC.

This chain links TRBV7-2 with TRBJ1-1; D is unclear. CDR3 length: 15 residues. The germline V gene has CDR1 SGHTA and CDR2 FQGNSA. Deletions cut 3 bases from V and 4 bases from J, with 15 bases between. CDR3 sequence (DNA): TGTGCCAGCAGCTTCGGCGGCAGCCGAAGCACTGAAGCTTTCTTT. Its protein is CASSFGGSRSTEAFF.